This T cell receptor (beta chain) came from a study of shared clonotypes between healthy human individuals. Each subset's genomic DNA was split evenly across several immunoSEQ plates. Sequenced by immunoSEQ multiplex PCR; TCRdb stores in-frame clones only, minus some. The sample lists 740,000 or so clones, roughly 72% occurring once. Study results and caveats: An anticipated effect of sequencing depth on clonotype sharing among donors was recognized.

Turning to this clone: As yet, its antigen is unknown.

The CDR3 is made up of 15 amino acids. V lost 2 bases and J lost 3, with 10 bases in between. The germline gives CDR1 KGHSH, CDR2 LQKENI. The donors were adults (healthy and HIV-negative) with no recent acute infections or vaccinations. This TCR derives from a woman between 25 and 40 years old in good health. The sample consisted of memory CD4+ T cells sorted from blood. Subset: CD45RA-negative fraction. The rearrangement links TRBV18 to TRBJ2-2; the D gene could be TRBD1 or TRBD2 (5 bases each). This chain's CDR3 is CASSPNRGDTGELFF. In DNA, the CDR3 is TGTGCCAGCTCACCAAATAGGGGAGACACCGGGGAGCTGTTTTTT.